This T cell receptor beta chain came from a study of blood T cell repertoires in COVID-19. Turning to the study itself: Specimens from acute and convalescent COVID-19 originated in the United States, Italy and Spain. The analysed material was cDNA or gDNA that came from T cells, B-cell-depleted T cells, or PBMCs.

CDR3 length: 13 amino acids. Germline loops: CDR1 MNHEY, CDR2 SVGAGI. The V end was cut by 8 bases, the J end by 2 bases, with 13 bases between. This clone was seen once. Per the original data handling: Scientists estimated how many nucleated cells there were by amplifying reference gene primers. The table came from immunoSEQ multiplex PCR; TCRdb's copy has only in-frame clones and leaves some out. V, J and clone size are taken as reported in that table, and D and trimming were inferred from the DNA itself. The sample lists some 210,000 clones, around nine tenths occurring once. Enrollment of patients from Seattle took place during active infection, with longitudinal follow-up.

This chain uses TRBV6-5 with TRBJ2-7; a weak D match, TRBD2 (6 bases). The TCR comes from a man aged 55 to 70 with COVID-19, enrolled during active disease. Sequenced sample: peripheral blood. CDR3 sequence: CASVSSGTYEQYF. The DNA of the CDR3 is TGTGCCAGCGTTAGTAGCGGAACCTACGAGCAGTACTTC.